Presented here are 8 T cell receptor beta chains from one specimen sequenced in a study of T cell repertoires in cytomegalovirus infection. The antigens for these receptors are not known. TCRdb analysed the reads with MiXCR anew, one entry per CDR3 protein. The data contain roughly 860,000 distinct CDR3 sequences, about 31% of them singletons. The sample consisted of cultured CD8+ T cells from PBMCs, taken from culture after CMV antigen stimulation. Source of these receptors: a human donor in good health (CMV status not recorded). Some clones in this sample may be carry-over from other donors' samples.

The table lists this clonotype with many counts. The gene calls are TRBV7-2 and TRBJ2-1; maybe TRBD2 (5 bases). This CDR3 is 18 amino acids long. Germline V lookup: CDR1 SGHTA, CDR2 FQGNSA. Trimming took 2 bases from V and 7 from J, leaving 24 bases between them. The CDR3 region is CASSLRRGEALRGNEQFF. As DNA, the CDR3 is TGTGCCAGCAGCTTAAGGAGAGGAGAGGCCCTCCGGGGAAATGAGCAGTTCTTC.

The rearrangement links TRBV9 to TRBJ2-1; TRBD2 might be the D (6 bases). The CDR3 consists of 14 residues. Germline V CDR1 and CDR2: SGDLS, YYNGEE. The V and J ends lost 3 bases and 7 bases respectively, with 14 bases between them. CDR3 in amino acids: CASSAWDSRNEQFF. Here the CDR3 DNA reads TGTGCCAGCAGCGCCTGGGACTCCCGGAATGAGCAGTTCTTC.

This clonotype was detected a few times. The J gene is TRBJ2-7, the V gene TRBV7-9; D may be TRBD1 or TRBD2 (5 bases each). CDR1 SEHNR and CDR2 FQNEAQ come from the germline V gene (reference sequence). This CDR3 has 15 residues. Between the trimmed V and J ends, which lost 2 bases and 3 bases, there was a span of 14 bases. The CDR3 sequence is CASSLFPEGFYEQYV. CDR3 nucleotide sequence: TGTGCCAGCAGCTTATTTCCCGAGGGGTTCTACGAGCAGTACGTC.

The sample holds one count of this clonotype. The chain joins TRBV9 to TRBJ1-2; TRBD1 agrees at 9 bases. V dropped 2 bases and J dropped 7; count of bases not matched to a gene: 6. The germline V gene encodes CDR1 SGDLS and CDR2 YYNGEE. This CDR3 spans 14 amino acids. Here the CDR3 reads CASSVGQGSRGYTF. The CDR3 DNA is TGTGCCAGCAGCGTCGGACAGGGGAGTCGTGGCTACACCTTC.

V is TRBV27 and J is TRBJ2-7, with a weak D call TRBD2 (6 bases). CDR1 and CDR2 (germline): MNHEY, SMNVEV (reference sequence). V was shortened by 0 bases and J by 1 base, with 13 bases between the two germline ends. This CDR3 region has 16 residues. The CDR3 region is CASSLSGWGDSYEQYF. The CDR3 DNA reads as TGTGCCAGCAGTTTATCGGGTTGGGGGGATTCCTACGAGCAGTACTTC.

The table lists this clonotype with many counts. The chain recombines TRBV7-3 with TRBJ2-6; D gene uncertain. The V end lost 2 bases, the J end lost 1 base, and 9 bases lay between the germline ends. The CDR3 runs 16 residues. Germline assignment: CDR1 SGHTA and CDR2 FQGTGA. CDR3 in DNA: TGTGCCAGCAGCTTAGGTCCGGCGTCTGGGGCCAACGTCCTGACTTTC. Its protein product is CASSLGPASGANVLTF. The variable domain in full, with the rest retrieved from reference TRBV7-3 and TRBJ2-6, is GAGVSQTPSNKVTEKGKYVELRCDPISGHTALYWYRQSLGQGPEFLIYFQGTGAADDSGLPNDRFFAVRPEGSVSTLKIQRTERGDSAVYLCASSLGPASGANVLTFGAGSRLTVL.

The genes are TRBV27 and TRBJ2-2; TRBD2 might be the D (6 bases). There are 15 residues in the CDR3. Germline V CDR1 and CDR2: MNHEY, SMNVEV (reference sequence). Trimming removed 2 bases from V and 3 bases from J, with 10 bases in between. The CDR3: CASSLDSGYTGELFF. In nucleotides, the CDR3 is TGTGCCAGCAGTTTAGATAGCGGATACACCGGGGAGCTGTTTTTT.

This CDR3 is CASSEGRGPANEKLFF. CDR3 nucleotide sequence: TGTGCCAGCAGTGAAGGCCGGGGGCCAGCTAATGAAAAACTGTTTTTT. The V call is TRBV6-1, the J call TRBJ1-4; D is perhaps TRBD1 (6 bases). The CDR3 length is 16 residues. Trimming shortened V by 1 base and J by 3 bases, and 12 bases separated the two germline ends. Germline V gene data show CDR1 as MNHNS and CDR2 as SASEGT.